The T cell receptor beta chain described here comes from a study of shared clonotypes between healthy human individuals. This table comes from immunoSEQ multiplex PCR, and its TCRdb copy is limited to in-frame clones, with some not included. The table shows over 2,000,000 clones, with around 93% occurring only once. General study findings and limits: When naive CD4 clonotypes were compared across a handful of donors, around 4.6% were shared.

Naive CD8 cells were CD45RO-negative, positively selected for CCR7, excluding terminally differentiated effector memory CD45RA+ cells. Concerning this clone itself: The antigen is undetermined.

V was cut by 4 bases and J by 2 bases, with 8 bases left in between. This CDR3 spans 13 amino acids. Per germline, CDR1 SGHVS and CDR2 FNYEAQ. The sequence came from a man aged 18 to 29 in good health. Some clones in this sample may be carry-over from other donors' samples. The chain links TRBV7-6 to TRBJ1-1; D gene ambiguous. Sequenced input: naive CD8+ T cells from PBMCs. The CDR3 coding sequence is TGTGCCAGCAGCTCGAGCCGTAACACTGAAGCTTTCTTT. Translation: CASSSSRNTEAFF.